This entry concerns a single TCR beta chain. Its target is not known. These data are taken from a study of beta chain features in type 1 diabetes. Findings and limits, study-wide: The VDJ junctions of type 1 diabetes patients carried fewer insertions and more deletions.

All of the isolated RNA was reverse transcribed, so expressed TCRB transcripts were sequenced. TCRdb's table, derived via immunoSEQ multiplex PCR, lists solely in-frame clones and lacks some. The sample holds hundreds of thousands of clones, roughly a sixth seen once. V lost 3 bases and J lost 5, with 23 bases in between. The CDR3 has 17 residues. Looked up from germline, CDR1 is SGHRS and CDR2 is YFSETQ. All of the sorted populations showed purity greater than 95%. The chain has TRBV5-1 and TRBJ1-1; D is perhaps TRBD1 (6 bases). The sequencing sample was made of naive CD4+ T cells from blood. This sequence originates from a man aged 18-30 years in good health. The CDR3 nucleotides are TGCGCCAGCAGCTACACCCCCTACCCCAGGGGAGGAACTGAAGCTTTCTTT. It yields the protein CASSYTPYPRGGTEAFF.